This entry describes one T cell receptor beta chain. This record comes from a study of T-cell reconstitution after alpha-beta-depleted transplantation in children. Preparation of the TCRbeta library involved a method that used unique molecular identifiers. Using its own MiXCR run on the PCR reads, TCRdb lists one record per CDR3 protein. The sample lists more than 450,000 distinct CDR3 sequences; about 18% were seen once. From germline, CDR1 is KGHDR and CDR2 SFDVKD. Trimming stripped 4 bases from V and 8 bases from J, with 20 bases between. CDR3 length: 17 amino acids. This chain links TRBV24-1 with TRBJ1-6; possibly TRBD1 for D (5 bases). Sequences were derived from PBMCs from the stem cell graft donor, sampled from the stem cell graft. The sequence came from a human donor who donated a stem cell graft to a child with acute lymphoblastic leukemia. CDR3 residues: CATSDLPGRHRDSPLHF. The CDR3, as DNA: TGTGCCACCAGTGACCTACCGGGACGACATCGGGATTCACCCCTCCACTTT.